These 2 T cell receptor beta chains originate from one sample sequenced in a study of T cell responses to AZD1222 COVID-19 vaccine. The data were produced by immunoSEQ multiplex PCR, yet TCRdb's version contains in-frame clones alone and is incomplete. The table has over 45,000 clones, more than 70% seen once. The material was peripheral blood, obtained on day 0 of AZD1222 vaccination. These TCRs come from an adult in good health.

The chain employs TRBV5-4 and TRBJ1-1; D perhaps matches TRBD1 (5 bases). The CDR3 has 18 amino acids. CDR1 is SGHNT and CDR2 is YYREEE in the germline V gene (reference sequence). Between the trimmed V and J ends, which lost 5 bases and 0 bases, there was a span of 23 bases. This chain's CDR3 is CASRPTGGGVNMNTEAFF. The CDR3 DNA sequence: TGTGCCAGCAGACCCACAGGTGGGGGGGTCAACATGAACACTGAAGCTTTCTTT.

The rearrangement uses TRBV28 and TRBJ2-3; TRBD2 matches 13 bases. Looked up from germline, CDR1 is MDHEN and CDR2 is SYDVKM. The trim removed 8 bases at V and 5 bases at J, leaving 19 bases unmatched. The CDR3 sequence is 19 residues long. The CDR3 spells CASGSRGGGLAGELDTQYF. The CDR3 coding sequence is TGTGCCAGCGGGTCCAGGGGGGGCGGACTAGCGGGAGAACTAGATACGCAGTATTTT.